These T cell receptor beta chains were read from a single sample in a study of cytomegalovirus exposure and HLA in healthy donors. Sequencing was performed with immunoSEQ multiplex PCR; in TCRdb, only in-frame clones are kept and a portion is missing. The data contain fewer than 180,000 clones, approximately 79% of them seen just once; the ten biggest clones take up 6.3%. Material: PBMCs. Receptors were obtained from a man aged 50-59 years in good health and CMV-seropositive. CDR3s include the opening cysteine and the closing phenylalanine or tryptophan. The order of the fields is clone size, V gene, J gene, D gene, CDR3 protein, CDR3 DNA. A D gene is named only where the DNA matches it firmly. The size of a clone is reported for some rows only, either as once, few or many, or as a class for expanded clones.

clone size: .; V gene: TRBV15; J gene: TRBJ2-5; D gene: .; CDR3 protein: CATSRGGDQETQYF; CDR3 DNA: TGTGCCACCAGCAGGGGGGGAGACCAAGAGACCCAGTACTTC
clone size: .; V gene: TRBV5-8; J gene: TRBJ1-2; D gene: .; CDR3 protein: CASSNRESYGYTF; CDR3 DNA: TGTGCCAGCAGCAACCGGGAGAGCTATGGCTACACCTTC
clone size: .; V gene: TRBV6-6; J gene: TRBJ2-5; D gene: .; CDR3 protein: CASSRYQETQYF; CDR3 DNA: TGTGCCAGCAGTCGGTACCAAGAGACCCAGTACTTC
clone size: once; V gene: TRBV5-1; J gene: TRBJ2-5; D gene: TRBD1; CDR3 protein: CASRRDSQETQYF; CDR3 DNA: TGCGCCAGCAGACGGGACAGCCAAGAGACCCAGTACTTC
clone size: .; V gene: TRBV7-3; J gene: TRBJ2-1; D gene: TRBD2; CDR3 protein: CASSLSGTTYNEQFF; CDR3 DNA: TGTGCCAGCAGCTTATCGGGGACTACCTACAATGAGCAGTTCTTC
clone size: .; V gene: TRBV19; J gene: TRBJ2-1; D gene: .; CDR3 protein: CASSAGSDYYNEQFF; CDR3 DNA: TGTGCCAGTAGTGCGGGGTCCGACTACTACAATGAGCAGTTCTTC
clone size: once; V gene: TRBV4-1; J gene: TRBJ2-5; D gene: TRBD2; CDR3 protein: CASSLGEGETQYF; CDR3 DNA: TGCGCCAGCAGCCTCGGGGAGGGGGAGACCCAGTACTTC
clone size: .; V gene: TRBV2; J gene: TRBJ2-7; D gene: TRBD1; CDR3 protein: CASSGDSYEQYF; CDR3 DNA: TGTGCCAGCAGTGGGGACAGCTACGAGCAGTACTTC
clone size: once; V gene: TRBV5-1; J gene: TRBJ2-1; D gene: TRBD2; CDR3 protein: CASSAGTSGSDPGEQFF; CDR3 DNA: TGCGCCAGCAGCGCGGGGACTAGCGGGAGCGATCCGGGTGAGCAGTTCTTC
clone size: .; V gene: TRBV10-3; J gene: TRBJ1-4; D gene: .; CDR3 protein: CAISESPGENEKLFF; CDR3 DNA: TGTGCCATCAGTGAGTCTCCAGGGGAAAATGAAAAACTGTTTTTT
clone size: .; V gene: TRBV29-1; J gene: TRBJ2-7; D gene: TRBD1; CDR3 protein: CSVGVRGFTYEQYF; CDR3 DNA: TGCAGCGTTGGCGTCAGGGGGTTTACCTACGAGCAGTACTTC
clone size: .; V gene: TRBV7-2; J gene: TRBJ2-1; D gene: TRBD2; CDR3 protein: CASSLRTSGYYEQFF; CDR3 DNA: TGTGCCAGCAGCTTACGTACTAGCGGATACTATGAGCAGTTCTTC
clone size: .; V gene: TRBV5-4; J gene: TRBJ2-3; D gene: TRBD2; CDR3 protein: CASSRTSGMADTQYF; CDR3 DNA: TGTGCCAGCAGCCGGACTAGCGGGATGGCAGATACGCAGTATTTT
clone size: .; V gene: TRBV29-1; J gene: TRBJ1-2; D gene: .; CDR3 protein: CSVYGERGLYTF; CDR3 DNA: TGCAGCGTTTACGGGGAACGAGGCCTCTACACCTTC
clone size: .; V gene: TRBV30; J gene: TRBJ1-6; D gene: .; CDR3 protein: CAWRGGGSYNSPLHF; CDR3 DNA: TGTGCCTGGAGGGGAGGGGGTAGTTATAATTCACCCCTCCACTTT